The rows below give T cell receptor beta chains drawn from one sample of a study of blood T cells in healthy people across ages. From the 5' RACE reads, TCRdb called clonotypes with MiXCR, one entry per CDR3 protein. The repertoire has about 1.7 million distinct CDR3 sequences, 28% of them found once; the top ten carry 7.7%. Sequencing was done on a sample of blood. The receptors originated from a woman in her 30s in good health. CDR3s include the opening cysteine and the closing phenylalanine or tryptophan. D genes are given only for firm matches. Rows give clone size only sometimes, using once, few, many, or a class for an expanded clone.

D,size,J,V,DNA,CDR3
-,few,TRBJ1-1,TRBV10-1,TGCGCCAGCAGGGAGGACAGGAACACTGAAGCTTTCTTT,CASREDRNTEAFF
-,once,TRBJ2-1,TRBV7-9,TGTGCCAGCAGCTTAGTATTGACGGTGGATGAGCAGTTCTTC,CASSLVLTVDEQFF
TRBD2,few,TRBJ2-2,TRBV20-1,TGCAGTGCTAGCTCGGGGGGGGCCGGGGAGCTGTTTTTT,CSASSGGAGELFF
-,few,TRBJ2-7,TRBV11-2,TGTGCCAGCAGAAGAGGGGGGGTCTCCTACGAGCAGTACTTC,CASRRGGVSYEQYF
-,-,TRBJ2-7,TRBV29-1,TGCAGCGCAGGAGATCCCTCGGAGCAGTACTTC,CSAGDPSEQYF
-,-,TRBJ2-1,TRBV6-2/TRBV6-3,TGTGCCAGCGCTAGGGGGGCTGAGCAGTTCTTC,CASARGAEQFF
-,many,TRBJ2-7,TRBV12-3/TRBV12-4,TGTGCCAGCAGTTCGACCGGGACACTATCCTACGAGCAGTACTTC,CASSSTGTLSYEQYF
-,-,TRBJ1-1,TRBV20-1,TGCAGTGCTAGAGTGGGACACCCGAACACTGAAGCTTTCTTT,CSARVGHPNTEAFF
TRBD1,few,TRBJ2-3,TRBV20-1,TGCAGTGCTAGAGATTTGGGACAGGGAGGAGATACGCAGTATTTT,CSARDLGQGGDTQYF
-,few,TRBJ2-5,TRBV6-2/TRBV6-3,TGTGCCAGCAGGGCAAGATTTGGCCAAGAGACCCAGTACTTC,CASRARFGQETQYF
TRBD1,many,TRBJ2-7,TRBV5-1,TGCGCCAGCACCTTTAACAGGGGCGAGCAGTACTTC,CASTFNRGEQYF
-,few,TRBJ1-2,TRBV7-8,TGTGCCAGCAGCTTAGTGAGGGACATGACGGTACCCCACGGCTACACCTTC,CASSLVRDMTVPHGYTF
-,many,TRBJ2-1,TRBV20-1,TGCAGTGCTAGCCCGCCGGGACTTTACAATGAGCAGTTCTTC,CSASPPGLYNEQFF
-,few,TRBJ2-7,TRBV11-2,TGTGCCAGCAGCTTAGTACAGGGGAGGTTCGAGCAGTACTTC,CASSLVQGRFEQYF
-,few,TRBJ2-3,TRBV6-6,TGTGCCAGCAGTTACTCGACGCCCCCGTTAGCGAATACGCAGTATTTT,CASSYSTPPLANTQYF
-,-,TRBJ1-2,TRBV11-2,TGTGCCAGCAGCGCCTCCTTTAAAAACTATGGCTACACCTTC,CASSASFKNYGYTF
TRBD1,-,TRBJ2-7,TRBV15,TGTGCCACCAGCAGAGAAAGGGACAGGGCCTACGAGCAGTACTTC,CATSRERDRAYEQYF
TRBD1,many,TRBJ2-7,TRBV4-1,TGCGCCAGCACATCCGCCGGGACAGGCTCCTACGAGCAGTACTTC,CASTSAGTGSYEQYF
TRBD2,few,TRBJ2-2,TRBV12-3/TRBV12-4,TGTGCCAGCAGTTCCTCGGGACTAGCGGTAACTGGCGGGGAGCTGTTTTTT,CASSSSGLAVTGGELFF
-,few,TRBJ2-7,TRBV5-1,TGCGCCAGCAGCCCGGACGCGAGCTCCTACGAGCAGTACTTC,CASSPDASSYEQYF
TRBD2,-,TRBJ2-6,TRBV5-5,TGTGCCAGCAGCCCGAGATCGGGGGGGTTTTTCCGCTCTGGGGCCAACGTCCTGACTTTC,CASSPRSGGFFRSGANVLTF
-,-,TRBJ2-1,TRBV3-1,TGTGCCAGCAGCCAAGATATCCGACTAGAGAGCCATGAGCAGTTCTTC,CASSQDIRLESHEQFF
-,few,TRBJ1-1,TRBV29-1,TGCAGCGCCGCTGAGAGGGCTACTGAAGCTTTCTTT,CSAAERATEAFF
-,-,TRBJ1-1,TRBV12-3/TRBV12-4,TGTGCCAGCAGTTTATGGACAGACACCACTGAAGCTTTCTTT,CASSLWTDTTEAFF
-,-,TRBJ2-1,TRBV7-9,TGTGCCAGCCCCAAGGGCCGGGGGAGCTCCTACAATGAGCAGTTCTTC,CASPKGRGSSYNEQFF
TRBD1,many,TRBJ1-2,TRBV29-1,TGCAGCGTAGTGGCCACACGGGACAGGGGGCGAGGGAACTATGGCTACACCTTC,CSVVATRDRGRGNYGYTF
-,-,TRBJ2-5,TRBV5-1,TGCGCCAGCAGCTCCCCCAACGCGGCCCAGTACTTC,CASSSPNAAQYF
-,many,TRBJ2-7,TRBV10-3,TGTGCCATCAGTGAATCGTTGGTAGGGACCAGCTCCTACGAGCAGTACTTC,CAISESLVGTSSYEQYF